Reported below is one T cell receptor beta chain. Its antigen remains undetermined. No much larger clone is present one base from it, and per-base qualities are unavailable. In total, 666 healthy bone marrow donors made up the cohort. At the time of sampling, all cohort members were nominally healthy, though unrecorded immune exposures were likely present. Of the approximately 700 cohort members, about 280 had positive CMV serostatus and 350 to 450 had negative CMV serostatus, and CMV serostatus was not recorded for the donor. A peripheral blood sample was collected from each donor, and TCR beta sequencing was performed on peripheral blood mononuclear cells. The Qiagen DNeasy Blood Extraction Kit was used to extract genomic DNA from the blood cell samples. These data are taken from a study of cytomegalovirus exposure and HLA in healthy donors (dated by TCRdb to 2016 to 2017). For the wider study: An earlier analysis of some 620 of the donors reported 276 Gb of sequence data and 117 million unique TCR beta sequences obtained from around 190 million T cells. A separate validation cohort of roughly 130 different subjects was used in addition to the roughly 700-subject first cohort. Because of strong linkage in the cohort, five DR-DQ haplotypes were treated as single units for association and clustering. An earlier analysis of 587 of the donors applied high-throughput TCR beta sequencing to assess whether each TCR beta V gene segment acted as functional or pseudogenic. All discovery cohort repertoires had been generated using a single sequencing platform. A later analysis re-analyzed previously published TCR beta repertoires from 550 to 700 donors and added high-resolution HLA genotyping to study TCR occurrence patterns. To predict cytomegalovirus infection status, the study brought together high-throughput TCR immunosequencing, statistical association of individual TCRs with disease status, and machine learning. Genome-wide SNP genotypes for about 60% of the 666 donors were used in a later genetic analysis, which treated that subset as a discovery cohort. The genetic ancestry cluster associated with self-reported Caucasian donors included about four fifths of the approximately 400 genotyped donors. The number of typed donors differed by locus: about 620-630 for A, B, C, DRB1 and DQB1; 500 to 550 for DQA1; some 590 for DPA1; and 400 to 480 for DPB1. An early release covering just under 650 HLA-typed donors comprised 300 to 350 gigabases of sequencing data and tens of millions of unique TCR sequences. The study was designed to test whether signatures of past pathogen exposure could be identified by cataloging public T cell receptors. Both class I and class II loci were covered by HLA typing, at four-digit resolution. In the later analysis, no new phenotypic data were used to find candidate immune exposures; instead, reliance was placed on TCR beta sequences and their occurrence across donors. Across some 400 genotyped donors of the cohort, an average of approximately 240,000 unique TCR beta nucleotide sequences per donor were sequenced, and 15% to 20% of those sequences were non-productive. Alongside the repertoire data, information on donor age, sex, ethnicity and CMV serostatus was compiled. The T cell repertoires of 666 subjects were profiled by immunosequencing and related to cytomegalovirus serostatus. Broad study findings and their caveats: According to a later genetic analysis, donors in an Asian-associated ancestry cluster had fewer N-insertions in productive TCRs than the approximately 670-donor mean. The authors suggested that the approach could potentially be extended to other disease states and immunological phenotypes. Because some donors lacked HLA typing at each locus, the association tests relied only on the typed subset. A further reported finding was that TCR beta sequences accurately predicted the HLA-A and HLA-B alleles for most subjects in the first cohort. A later analysis associated 15,000 to 20,000 TCR beta sequences with specific HLA alleles at a false discovery rate of 0.05. The 87-base-pair reads could not distinguish some IMGT-functional V segments, including TRBV6-2 and TRBV6-3, so those segments were excluded. Assigning TCR associations to individual alleles was difficult when HLA alleles, especially DR and DQ, strongly co-occurred. An earlier analysis of around 540 of the donors showed that most TCR beta V segments appeared in productive rearrangements either about 87% or about 30% of the time, which broadly matched IMGT annotations. Most TCR sequences were seen in very few donors, while some public TCRs were found in many individuals. Three of the identified cytomegalovirus-associated TCR beta chains were confirmed in vitro to be specific for cytomegalovirus antigens. The study listed 150 to 200 TCR beta chains as associated with cytomegalovirus. A later analysis found that TCR association rates varied across HLA loci, with DRB1 alleles showing the most associated TCRs and HLA-C alleles the fewest. Linkage disequilibrium might explain the correlated functional status among segregating V segments, but an unknown experimental factor could not be ruled out. This cohort had only TCR beta chains sequenced, and the lack of alpha or paired-chain data limited which features could be detected. A later analysis reported that several top co-occurrence clusters appeared linked to parvovirus B19, influenza, CMV and Epstein-Barr virus. The classifier was reported to diagnose cytomegalovirus status with high specificity and sensitivity in both the original and validation cohorts. A later analysis found that most CMV-associated TCR beta chains appeared HLA-restricted, with HLA associations seemingly driven largely by CMV exposure. Sequencing depth was assumed to be roughly uniform across donors in the presence/absence analyses, though that assumption may not hold. For the cohort, immune exposure information was limited to CMV serostatus. In a later genetic analysis, a missense DCLRE1C variant was associated with V-gene and J-gene trimming of TCR beta chains, and the association was replicated in an independent cohort. Compared with equally common non-associated chains, HLA-associated TCR beta chains in a later analysis were more clonally expanded and had lower generation probabilities. A cluster of highly shared sequence variants was judged likely to represent a technical artifact of the sequencing pipeline. The earlier analysis of fewer than 750 of the donors excluded around 17 rarely observed V segments, including chromosome 9 orphons, because counts were too low.

The germline V gene encodes CDR1 MNHEY and CDR2 SVGAGI. Spanning cysteine to phenylalanine, the CDR3 consists of 15 amino acids. The only DNA kept is the CDR3, 45 bases in frame from the first base. Germline trimming amounts to 2 bases on V and 7 bases on J, with 9 as the count of junction bases outside the gene matches. The library came from the immunoSEQ multiplex PCR assay. A mixture of 60 forward primers for TCR Vbeta segments and 13 reverse primers for TCR Jbeta segments was used in the multiplex PCR. A multiplex PCR assay on genomic DNA amplified the CDR3 region of rearranged TCR beta genes. Amplified TCR beta libraries were sequenced as 87-base-pair reads on the Illumina HiSeq System. As for the original processing: In a later analysis, around 80 million unique TCR beta chains were counted across the 650 to 750 repertoires, and around 10 million of these chains were shared by at least two donors. Raw reads were error-corrected and collapsed into unique sequences by a nearest-neighbor algorithm in which closely related sequences were merged to remove PCR and sequencing errors. CDR3 sequences were aligned to IMGT reference sequences to assign V, D and J gene segments. For a sequence to be retained, a match of at least six nucleotides was required to both a V gene segment and a J gene segment. A rearrangement counted as productive if the CDR3 had no stop codons and remained in frame with V and J, and every other rearrangement counted as non-productive. Following IMGT convention, CDR3 was defined as the stretch from the second conserved V-encoded cysteine to the conserved J-encoded phenylalanine. The earlier analysis of about 590 of the donors excluded sequences that lacked an unambiguous match to a single V gene segment. An earlier analysis of some 500 of the donors classified V segments as functional when productive rearrangements were above 56.7% and as segregating when the standard deviation between donors was above 5%. To diagnose cytomegalovirus status from the catalog of TCR beta chain sequences, a statistical classification framework was built. In a later analysis, TCR nucleotide sequences were compared against IMGT/GENE-DB human TR gene sequences so that V and J genes could be assigned. A later analysis assigned CDR3 sequences and most-parsimonious VDJ recombination scenarios with the TCRdist pipeline. In a later analysis, every TCR beta chain was defined by the combination of its CDR3 amino acid sequence and its V-gene family, and reads without a unique V-gene family were dropped. In a later analysis, 450 to 600 highly shared, low-generation-probability nucleotide sequences were removed to address suspected cross-contamination and a sequencing artifact. For each public chain, a later analysis derived a clonal expansion index from normalized ranks of inferred template counts within each repertoire. In a later analysis, generation probabilities were computed using a VDJ recombination model fitted to out-of-frame rearrangements, and the results were checked against IGoR. Hypergeometric tests were used in a later analysis to score TCR-TCR, TCR-HLA and TCR-CMV co-occurrence, with a repertoire-size bias correction applied to the TCR pairs. In a later analysis, false discovery rates were estimated by permuting HLA or CMV assignments 20 times. In a later analysis, co-occurring TCRs were grouped using DBSCAN, and TCRdist sequence similarity was added for clustering within HLA-allele-positive subsets. Co-occurrence clustering excluded repertoires with fewer than 30,000 or more than 120,000 public chains, plus five with anomalous nucleotide sharing. In TCRdb, the immuneACCESS table is reduced to in-frame sequences with V and J assigned. These tables do not hold every clone; where another copy was compared, an unresolved V gene accounts for under half, and the others remain unexplained. D and trimming were read from the DNA, whereas the V and J calls and clone size are those reported in that table. Within this sample are about 94,000 clones, with roughly four fifths of them counted one time only. The ten largest account for about a tenth of the sample.

Sequenced sample: PBMCs. The chain is made from TRBV6-5 and TRBJ1-2; 8 junctional bases match TRBD1. The sequence derives from a human donor in good health. CDR3 loop: CASSYPSGQGRGYTF. The DNA sequence is given as TGTGCCAGCAGTTACCCCTCCGGACAGGGACGTGGCTACACCTTC.